These 25 T cell receptor beta chains share one sample of origin, sequenced in a study of Ad26.COV2.S vaccination and SARS-CoV-2 variants. The treatment was: 19 received Ad26.COV2.S at low or high dose, single or two shots; five or six received placebo; per-sample allocation not given. The samples date from day 63 after the first vaccine or placebo injection. The protocol was immunoSEQ multiplex PCR, while the TCRdb copy is restricted to in-frame clones and leaves out a portion. The table shows about 250,000 clones, with around 88% occurring only once. The sequenced sample was peripheral blood, obtained in a trial of Ad26.COV2.S vaccine versus placebo. These receptors were taken from a person between 18 and 65 years old who received the Ad26.COV2.S COVID-19 vaccine or a placebo.

The chain couples TRBV6-4 to TRBJ1-2, with no clear D. The germline CDR1 and CDR2 sequences are MRHNA and SNTAGT. The CDR3 consists of 12 residues. V was clipped by 0 bases and J by 8 bases, with 7 bases between them. The CDR3 region has the DNA TGTGCCAGCAGTGACTCGCACGGGGGCTACACCTTC. Translated, it gives CASSDSHGGYTF.

This clone was detected once. The rearrangement uses TRBV12-3 or TRBV12-4 and TRBJ1-2; D is ambiguous. The V gene lost 6 bases and the J gene lost 2 bases, with 10 bases spanning the gap. This CDR3 spans 13 amino acids. For the CDR3, the DNA is TGTGCCAGCAGCATGGCCAGAAACTATGGCTACACCTTC. This gives the protein CASSMARNYGYTF.

This chain uses TRBV4-1 with TRBJ1-1; D gene unclear. Deletions cut 0 bases from V and 6 bases from J, with 14 bases between. Germline V gene lookup returns CDR1 MGHRA and CDR2 YSYEKL. CDR3 length: 15 residues. The chain's CDR3 is CASSQDRVRSPEAFF. The CDR3 DNA sequence: TGCGCCAGCAGCCAAGATAGGGTTCGGTCCCCTGAAGCTTTCTTT.

The gene calls are TRBV19 and TRBJ1-1; no definite D call. V lost 4 bases, J lost 4 bases, and 10 bases lay in between. The CDR3 sequence is 13 residues long. Germline V gene lookup returns CDR1 LNHDA and CDR2 SQIVND (reference sequence). The CDR3: CASSSSLGTEAFF. CDR3 bases: TGTGCCAGTAGTAGCAGTCTCGGCACTGAAGCTTTCTTT.

The chain combines TRBV9 with TRBJ2-4; TRBD1 matches 9 bases. Germline V lookup: CDR1 SGDLS, CDR2 YYNGEE. The CDR3 sequence is 15 residues long. The ends lost 4 bases at V and 7 bases at J; junction bases unmatched: 9. For the CDR3, the DNA is TGTGCCAGCAGCCGCGCGACAGGGGGAGGGAACATTCAGTACTTC. It encodes CASSRATGGGNIQYF.

The CDR3 DNA sequence: TGTGCCAGCAGCTCCCAAATCGGCACTGAAGCTTTCTTT. It encodes CASSSQIGTEAFF. This chain joins TRBV7-3 and TRBJ1-1; no clear D. The CDR3 is 13 residues long. The V end was cut by 4 bases, the J end by 4 bases, with 10 bases between. The V gene's germline CDR1 is SGHTA and CDR2 FQGTGA.

CDR3 in DNA: TGTGCCAGCAGCCCCGGGAGACTAGCGGGCCACAATGAGCAGTTCTTC. It encodes CASSPGRLAGHNEQFF. This chain uses TRBV13 with TRBJ2-1; TRBD2 agrees at 10 bases. Germline CDR1 is PRHDT and CDR2 is FYEKMQ (reference sequence). V gave up 5 bases and J gave up 5 bases; unmatched junction bases: 9. The length of the CDR3 is 16 residues. Full variable domain (missing parts from reference TRBV13 and TRBJ2-1): AAGVIQSPRHLIKEKRETATLKCYPIPRHDTVYWYQQGPGQDPQFLISFYEKMQSDKGSIPDRFSAQQFSDYHSELNMSSLELGDSALYFCASSPGRLAGHNEQFFGPGTRLTVL.

This chain connects TRBV5-1 to TRBJ2-3; 11 bases fit TRBD1. This CDR3 is 16 amino acids long. Trimming removed 3 bases from V and 0 bases from J; junction bases left unmatched: 3. The germline gives CDR1 SGHRS, CDR2 YFSETQ. CDR3 coding DNA: TGCGCCAGCAGCTGGACAGGGGGCGTGAGCACAGATACGCAGTATTTT. This translates into CASSWTGGVSTDTQYF.

A single count supports this clone. CDR3 protein: CASSVATDMNTEAFF. The CDR3 DNA sequence: TGTGCCAGCAGCGTAGCCACAGACATGAACACTGAAGCTTTCTTT. The genes are TRBV9 and TRBJ1-1, with D unresolved. CDR3 length equals 15 residues. Germline V gene lookup returns CDR1 SGDLS and CDR2 YYNGEE. The V end lost 0 bases, the J end lost 0 bases, and 9 bases lay between the germline ends.

This clone was detected only once. The chain joins TRBV4-1 to TRBJ1-1; no clear D gene. The germline CDR1 and CDR2 sequences are MGHRA and YSYEKL. The ends were cut back, 1 base at V and 7 bases at J, with 13 bases in the middle. This CDR3 has 14 residues. In DNA form, the CDR3 reads TGCGCCAGCAGCCAAGTCGGCGGATCGAGTGAAGCTTTCTTT. This encodes CASSQVGGSSEAFF.

The J gene is TRBJ1-4, the V gene TRBV2, with D maybe TRBD1 (5 bases). CDR1 and CDR2 from the germline V gene are SNHLY and FYNNEI. The germline V and J ends were trimmed by 7 bases and 4 bases, with 13 bases remaining between them. The CDR3 runs 14 residues. In DNA, the CDR3 is TGTGCCAGCAAAAGGGGCCGGGTTAATGAAAAACTGTTTTTT. Translation: CASKRGRVNEKLFF.

This rearrangement joins TRBV30 to TRBJ1-2; 7 bases map to TRBD1. This CDR3 region has 13 residues. V lost 1 base and J lost 7; bases outside the gene matches: 6. CDR1 is GTSNPN and CDR2 is SVGIG in the germline V gene (reference sequence). The CDR3: CAWSAQGGSGYTF. The CDR3 bases are TGTGCCTGGAGTGCCCAGGGGGGCTCTGGCTACACCTTC. Full variable domain (missing parts from reference TRBV30 and TRBJ1-2): SQTIHQWPATLVQPVGSPLSLECTVEGTSNPNLYWYRQAAGRGLQLLFYSVGIGQISSEVPQNLSASRPQDRQFILSSKKLLLSDSGFYLCAWSAQGGSGYTFGSGTRLTVV.

V gene TRBV5-1 combines with J gene TRBJ2-3; 10 bases are a match to TRBD2. CDR1 and CDR2 from the germline V gene are SGHRS and YFSETQ. This CDR3 has 15 amino acids. V was clipped by 1 base and J by 11 bases; unmatched bases: 10. DNA of the CDR3: TGCGCCAGCAGCTTGCGCCTAGCGGGGGCCCGGAAGCAGTATTTT. Its translation is CASSLRLAGARKQYF.

This sequence joins TRBV9 and TRBJ2-1, with 9 bases aligning to TRBD2. From germline, CDR1 is SGDLS and CDR2 YYNGEE. V lost 0 bases, J lost 5 bases, and 9 bases stayed unmatched. The CDR3 runs to 17 residues. The DNA of the CDR3 is TGTGCCAGCAGCGTAGGGGGGGCTAGCGGGATCGACAATGAGCAGTTCTTC. Translation: CASSVGGASGIDNEQFF.

The chain employs TRBV30 and TRBJ1-1, with 9 nucleotides matching TRBD1. The germline V gene encodes CDR1 GTSNPN and CDR2 SVGIG (reference sequence). This CDR3 is built from 15 residues. J lost 6 bases, V lost 2 bases, and 10 bases had no gene match. CDR3 nucleotide sequence: TGTGCCTGGAGTCCCCTGGGGGACAGGGTGGCTGAAGCTTTCTTT. This translates into CAWSPLGDRVAEAFF.

The chain combines TRBV14 with TRBJ2-5; TRBD2 aligns across 7 bases. In germline, CDR1 is SGHDN, CDR2 FVKESK. This CDR3 has 16 residues. V trimming: 1 base; J trimming: 2 bases; junction bases outside the gene matches: 7. This CDR3 reads CASSQVVGGGQETQYF. CDR3 DNA: TGTGCCAGCAGCCAAGTGGTGGGCGGGGGTCAAGAGACCCAGTACTTC.

This rearrangement joins TRBV5-1 to TRBJ2-7; either TRBD1 or TRBD2 may supply D (6 bases each). V lost 1 base, J lost 7 bases, and 21 bases lay in between. The length of the CDR3 is 16 residues. Germline loops: CDR1 SGHRS, CDR2 YFSETQ. DNA for the CDR3: TGCGCCAGCAGCTTGTTTACGGGGGCATCAATTGGGGAGCAGTACGTC. As protein: CASSLFTGASIGEQYV.

This chain uses TRBV3-1 (or the pseudogene TRBV3-2) with TRBJ2-5; 9 nucleotides line up with TRBD2. Trimming at V came to 0 bases and at J to 5 bases, leaving 4 bases not matched to a gene. The CDR3 totals 15 residues. The germline CDR1 and CDR2 sequences are LGHDT and YNNKEL (reference sequence). The CDR3 coding sequence is TGTGCCAGCAGCCAAGATCTCCTAGCGGGGGAGACCCAGTACTTC. It specifies CASSQDLLAGETQYF.

The V and J genes are TRBV27 and TRBJ1-5; D is unclear. V gave up 0 bases and J gave up 3 bases, with 9 bases separating them. The CDR3 runs 15 residues. Germline CDR1 is MNHEY and CDR2 is SMNVEV (reference sequence). CDR3 amino acids: CASSLSGDFNQPQHF. CDR3 DNA: TGTGCCAGCAGTTTATCAGGTGACTTCAATCAGCCCCAGCATTTT.

As concerns this clone: Other DNA sequences from this sample encode an identical CDR3 as well. In DNA form, the CDR3 reads TGTGCCAGCAGCCTGTGGGAGAACACTGAAGCTTTCTTT. Protein: CASSLWENTEAFF. The chain couples TRBV7-3 to TRBJ1-1; D gene unclear. There are 13 residues in the CDR3. V was shortened by 5 bases and J by 1 base, with 8 bases between the two germline ends. The germline gives CDR1 SGHTA, CDR2 FQGTGA.

This chain joins TRBV4-3 and TRBJ2-1; 9 positions match TRBD2. Germline V gives CDR1 LGHNA, CDR2 YSLEER. V lost 3 bases, J lost 0 bases, and 3 bases stayed unmatched. The CDR3 sequence is 16 residues long. The CDR3 is CASSHGTSYSYNEQFF. CDR3 sequence (DNA): TGCGCCAGCAGCCACGGGACTAGCTACTCCTACAATGAGCAGTTCTTC.

Comments on this clone: This sample includes further DNA sequences coding for the same CDR3. The chain carries TRBV4-1 and TRBJ2-5; D uncertain. The CDR3 extends over 14 amino acids. Germline CDR1 and CDR2: MGHRA and YSYEKL. Trimming took off 1 base at V and 1 base at J, with 7 bases between the two ends. The CDR3 loop is CASSQVRSQETQYF. In nucleotides, the CDR3 is TGCGCCAGCAGCCAAGTCAGGTCCCAAGAGACCCAGTACTTC.

The J gene is TRBJ1-4, the V gene TRBV3-1 (or the pseudogene TRBV3-2); unclear D gene. Germline CDR1 and CDR2: LGHDT and YNNKEL (reference sequence). The CDR3 has 13 amino acids. V lost 4 bases and J 4 bases, leaving 7 bases between the germline ends. As DNA, the CDR3 is TGTGCCAGCAGCCCCTCCCGTAATGAAAAACTGTTTTTT. Translating gives CASSPSRNEKLFF.

The rearrangement joins TRBV5-3 to TRBJ1-1; D gene uncertain. TRBV5-3 is sorted into the ORF group, with uncertain function. The germline V and J ends were trimmed by 1 base and 0 bases, with 31 bases remaining between them. The CDR3 extends over 22 amino acids. The CDR3 DNA reads as TGTGCCAGAAGCTTGAGATCGGGAAGCTCCGAGGTTCTAAGTTGGATGAACACTGAAGCTTTCTTT. Translating gives CARSLRSGSSEVLSWMNTEAFF.

V and J are TRBV5-1 and TRBJ1-1, with a weak D call TRBD1 (6 bases). CDR1 and CDR2 from the germline V gene are SGHRS and YFSETQ. This CDR3 has 11 amino acids. Trimming pared 4 bases from V and 8 bases from J, leaving 9 bases between. The CDR3 loop is CASSDTGEAFF. In DNA form, the CDR3 reads TGCGCCAGCAGCGACACAGGGGAAGCTTTCTTT.